This T cell receptor (beta chain) was sequenced in a study of blood T cell repertoires in COVID-19. At the level of the study: Both acute and convalescent COVID-19 samples were obtained from the United States, Italy and Spain.

As originally analysed: By means of reference gene primer amplification, nucleated cell counts were estimated. Generated by immunoSEQ multiplex PCR, the TCRdb table keeps only in-frame clones and is missing some. V and J calls and clone size are given by that table; D and trimming were obtained from the DNA. This table holds approximately 100,000 clones, roughly 79% found once. This clone came up a few times. J was trimmed by 5 bases and V by 1 base; bases with no gene match: 9. The CDR3 contains 16 residues. Germline CDR1 and CDR2: SGHTA and FQGNSA. The sample consisted of peripheral blood. This TCR was recovered from a human donor in a cohort sampled during active COVID-19. The rearrangement joins TRBV7-2 to TRBJ2-7; TRBD2 matches at 9 bases. This CDR3 is CASSLVPAGGRNEQYF. CDR3 nucleotide sequence: TGTGCCAGCAGCTTAGTCCCAGCGGGAGGCCGGAACGAGCAGTACTTC.